The present TCR beta chain was sequenced within a study of identifying expanded T cells in peripheral blood. This clone was observed a handful of times. Its matching antigen is unknown. Healthy donors had no documented immune events, such as infections, while sampled. Produced via immunoSEQ multiplex PCR; TCRdb's table is partial and in-frame only. Of about 83,000 clones in the sample, approximately 90% were seen once. Study conclusions and caveats: Across healthy donors, higher total template counts meant significantly greater roughly 2-week count variance.

The V and J ends lost 0 bases and 4 bases respectively, with 13 bases between them. This CDR3 comprises 16 residues. The V gene's germline CDR1 is SGHRS and CDR2 YFSETQ. The V and J genes are TRBV5-1 and TRBJ2-2; D tentatively fits TRBD1 or TRBD2 (6 bases each). This receptor was taken from a person aged 18-69 years in good health. Sequenced: blood. The CDR3 DNA reads as TGCGCCAGCAGCTTGGCCCCGGGGGCGGGCACCGGGGAGCTGTTTTTT. Translating it yields CASSLAPGAGTGELFF. Based on the CDR3 plus reference TRBV5-1 and TRBJ2-2, the full variable domain is KAGVTQTPRYLIKTRGQQVTLSCSPISGHRSVSWYQQTPGQGLQFLFEYFSETQRNKGNFPGRFSGRQFSNSRSEMNVSTLELGDSALYLCASSLAPGAGTGELFFGEGSRLTVL.